This T cell receptor (beta chain) emerged from a study of blood T cell repertoires in COVID-19. Study details: Samples of COVID-19 (acute and convalescent) were obtained from the United States, Italy and Spain. The cDNA or gDNA used as material had been derived from T cells, B-cell-depleted T cells, or PBMCs.

Study processing details: Nucleated cell number was recorded as an estimate derived from reference gene primer amplification. Libraries were prepared by immunoSEQ multiplex PCR; TCRdb keeps only in-frame clonotypes and omits some of them. The V and J calls and clone size come from that table; D and trimming were worked out from the DNA. The sample carries 65,000 to 85,000 clones, around 86% recorded once. The junction had 6 bases not matched to a gene; V was cut back by 6 bases and J by 5 bases. CDR1 is SGHVS and CDR2 is FQNEAQ in the germline V gene. The CDR3 loop spans 14 amino acids. The receptor was isolated from a woman aged 18 to 35 with acute or convalescent COVID-19. Sequenced sample: peripheral blood. The chain combines TRBV7-8 with TRBJ2-2, with 7 bases lining up with TRBD1. CDR3 protein: CASRNRGRTGELFF. CDR3 coding DNA: TGTGCCAGCAGGAACAGGGGTCGGACCGGGGAGCTGTTTTTT.